What follows describes a single T cell receptor (beta chain). Its specificity is not known. Template material for amplifying TCR beta CDR3 regions consisted of RNA transcripts. HTBI primers were employed in a first-round RT-PCR of the TCR CDR3. TCRdb analysed the multiplex PCR reads with MiXCR anew, one entry per CDR3 protein. In the table there are about 400,000 distinct CDR3 sequences, about 13% of which are singletons. CDR1 is SGHRS and CDR2 is YFSETQ in the germline V gene. This CDR3 region has 16 residues. The V and J ends lost 0 bases and 0 bases respectively, with 7 bases between them. The sample originates from a study of T cells in Graves' hyperthyroidism and ophthalmopathy. General observations from the study: For ophthalmopathy, model prediction preceded onset by a median 6.5 months.

The specimen sequenced was blood. The rearrangement links TRBV5-1 to TRBJ2-6, with unresolved D. The receptor was isolated from a woman between 18 and 30 years old with Graves' hyperthyroidism. The CDR3 here is CASSLEGFSGANVLTF. CDR3 sequence (DNA): TGCGCCAGCAGCTTGGAGGGTTTCTCTGGGGCCAACGTCCTGACTTTC. Full variable domain (missing parts from reference TRBV5-1 and TRBJ2-6): KAGVTQTPRYLIKTRGQQVTLSCSPISGHRSVSWYQQTPGQGLQFLFEYFSETQRNKGNFPGRFSGRQFSNSRSEMNVSTLELGDSALYLCASSLEGFSGANVLTFGAGSRLTVL.